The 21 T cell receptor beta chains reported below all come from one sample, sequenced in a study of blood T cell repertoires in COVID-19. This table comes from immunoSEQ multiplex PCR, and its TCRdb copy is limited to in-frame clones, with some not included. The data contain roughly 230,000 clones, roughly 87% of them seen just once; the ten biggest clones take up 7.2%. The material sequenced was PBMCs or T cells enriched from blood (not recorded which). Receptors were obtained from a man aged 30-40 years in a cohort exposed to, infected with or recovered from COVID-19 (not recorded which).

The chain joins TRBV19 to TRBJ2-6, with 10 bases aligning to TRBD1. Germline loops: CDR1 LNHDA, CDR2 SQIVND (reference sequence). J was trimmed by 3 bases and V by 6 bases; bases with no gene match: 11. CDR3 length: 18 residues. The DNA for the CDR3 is TGTGCCAGTAGCCCTTTGGACAGGGGGTTAGGTGGGGCCAACGTCCTGACTTTC. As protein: CASSPLDRGLGGANVLTF.

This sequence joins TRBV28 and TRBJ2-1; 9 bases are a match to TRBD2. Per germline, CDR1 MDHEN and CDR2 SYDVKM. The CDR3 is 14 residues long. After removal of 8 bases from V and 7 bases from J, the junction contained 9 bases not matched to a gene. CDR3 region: CASSLLAGRNEQFF. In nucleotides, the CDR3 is TGTGCCAGCTCGTTGCTAGCGGGAAGAAATGAGCAGTTCTTC. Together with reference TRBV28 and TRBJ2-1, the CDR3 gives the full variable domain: DVKVTQSSRYLVKRTGEKVFLECVQDMDHENMFWYRQDPGLGLRLIYFSYDVKMKEKGDIPEGYSVSREKKERFSLILESASTNQTSMYLCASSLLAGRNEQFFGPGTRLTVL.

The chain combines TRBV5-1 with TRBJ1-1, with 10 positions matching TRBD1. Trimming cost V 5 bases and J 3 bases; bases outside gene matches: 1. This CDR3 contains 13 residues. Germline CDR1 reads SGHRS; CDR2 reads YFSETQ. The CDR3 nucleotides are TGCGCCAGCAGGGGGACAGGGGACACTGAAGCTTTCTTT. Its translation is CASRGTGDTEAFF.

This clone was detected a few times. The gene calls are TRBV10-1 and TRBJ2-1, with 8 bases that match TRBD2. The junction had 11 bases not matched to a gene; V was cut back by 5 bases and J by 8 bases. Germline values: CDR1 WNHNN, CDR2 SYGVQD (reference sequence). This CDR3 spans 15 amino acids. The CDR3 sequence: CASSQRERAFYEQFF. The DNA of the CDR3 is TGCGCCAGCAGTCAGCGGGAGCGTGCTTTCTATGAGCAGTTCTTC.

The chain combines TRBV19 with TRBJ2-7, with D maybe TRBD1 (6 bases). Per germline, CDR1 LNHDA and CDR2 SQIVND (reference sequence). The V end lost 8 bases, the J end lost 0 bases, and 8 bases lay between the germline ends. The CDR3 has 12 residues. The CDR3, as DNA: TGTGCCAGTGCACAGGGCTCCTACGAGCAGTACTTC. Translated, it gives CASAQGSYEQYF. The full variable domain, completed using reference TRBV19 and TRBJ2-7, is DGGITQSPKYLFRKEGQNVTLSCEQNLNHDAMYWYRQDPGQGLRLIYYSQIVNDFQKGDIAEGYSVSREKKESFPLTVTSAQKNPTAFYLCASAQGSYEQYFGPGTRLTVT.

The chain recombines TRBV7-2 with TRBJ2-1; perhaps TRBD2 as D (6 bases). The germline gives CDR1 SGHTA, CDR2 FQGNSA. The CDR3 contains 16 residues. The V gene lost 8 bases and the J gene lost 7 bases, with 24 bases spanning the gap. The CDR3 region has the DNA TGTGCCAGCCTGGAGCTAGCGCAAATCCCTACTAATGAGCAGTTCTTC. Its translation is CASLELAQIPTNEQFF.

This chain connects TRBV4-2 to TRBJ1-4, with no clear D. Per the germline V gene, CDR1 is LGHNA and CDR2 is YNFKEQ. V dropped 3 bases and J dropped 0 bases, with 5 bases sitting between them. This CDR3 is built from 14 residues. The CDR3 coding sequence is TGTGCCAGCAGCCAGGAGGCAACTAATGAAAAACTGTTTTTT. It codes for CASSQEATNEKLFF.

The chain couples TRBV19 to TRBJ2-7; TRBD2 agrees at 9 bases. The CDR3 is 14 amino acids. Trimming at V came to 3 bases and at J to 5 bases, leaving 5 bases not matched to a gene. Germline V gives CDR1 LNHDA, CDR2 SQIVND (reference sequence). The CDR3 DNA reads TGTGCCAGTAGTATCGGCGGGAGGGAAAACGAGCAGTACTTC. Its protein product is CASSIGGRENEQYF. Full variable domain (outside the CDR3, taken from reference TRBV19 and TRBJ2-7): DGGITQSPKYLFRKEGQNVTLSCEQNLNHDAMYWYRQDPGQGLRLIYYSQIVNDFQKGDIAEGYSVSREKKESFPLTVTSAQKNPTAFYLCASSIGGRENEQYFGPGTRLTVT.

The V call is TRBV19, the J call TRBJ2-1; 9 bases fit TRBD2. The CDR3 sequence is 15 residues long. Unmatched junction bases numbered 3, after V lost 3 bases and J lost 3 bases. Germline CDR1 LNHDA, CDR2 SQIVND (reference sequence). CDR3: CASSIGLAHYNEQFF. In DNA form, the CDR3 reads TGTGCCAGTAGTATCGGACTAGCGCACTACAATGAGCAGTTCTTC.

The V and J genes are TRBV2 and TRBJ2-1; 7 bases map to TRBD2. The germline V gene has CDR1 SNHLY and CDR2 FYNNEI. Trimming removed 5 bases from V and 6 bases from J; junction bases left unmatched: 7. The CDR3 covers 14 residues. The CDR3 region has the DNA TGTGCCAGCAGTCCAAGCGGGATAGTCAATGAGCAGTTCTTC. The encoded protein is CASSPSGIVNEQFF.

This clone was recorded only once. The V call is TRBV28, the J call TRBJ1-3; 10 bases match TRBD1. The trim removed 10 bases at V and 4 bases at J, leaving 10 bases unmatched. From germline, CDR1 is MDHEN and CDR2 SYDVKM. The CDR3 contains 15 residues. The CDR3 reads CAINDRGPRGNTIYF. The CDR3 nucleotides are TGTGCCATCAACGACAGGGGGCCGCGGGGAAACACCATATATTTT.

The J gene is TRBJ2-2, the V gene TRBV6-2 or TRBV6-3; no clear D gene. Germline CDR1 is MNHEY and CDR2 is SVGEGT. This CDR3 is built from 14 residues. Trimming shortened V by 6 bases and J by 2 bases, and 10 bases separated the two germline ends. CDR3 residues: CASSPFLNTGELFF. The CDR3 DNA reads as TGTGCCAGCAGCCCCTTCTTAAACACCGGGGAGCTGTTTTTT.

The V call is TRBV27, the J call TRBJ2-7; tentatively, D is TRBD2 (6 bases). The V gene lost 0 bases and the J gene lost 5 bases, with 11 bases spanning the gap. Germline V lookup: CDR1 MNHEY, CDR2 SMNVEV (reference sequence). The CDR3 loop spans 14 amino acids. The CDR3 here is CASSLSSGVHEQYF. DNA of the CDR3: TGTGCCAGCAGTTTATCATCGGGAGTCCACGAGCAGTACTTC.

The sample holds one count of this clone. The CDR3 nucleotides are TGTGCCAGCAGTTTAGACAGGGTCTTATATGGCTACACCTTC. Translation: CASSLDRVLYGYTF. The chain carries TRBV28 and TRBJ1-2; 7 bases are a match to TRBD1. Trimming took 2 bases from V and 5 from J; bases not matched to a gene: 5. Germline V gives CDR1 MDHEN, CDR2 SYDVKM. The CDR3 totals 14 residues.

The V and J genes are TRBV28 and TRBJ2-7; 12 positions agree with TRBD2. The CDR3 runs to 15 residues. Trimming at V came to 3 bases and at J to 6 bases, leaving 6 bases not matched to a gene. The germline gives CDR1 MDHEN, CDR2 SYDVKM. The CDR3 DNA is TGTGCCAGCAGTTTCCTGACTAGCGGGAGAGGCGAGCAGTACTTC. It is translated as CASSFLTSGRGEQYF.

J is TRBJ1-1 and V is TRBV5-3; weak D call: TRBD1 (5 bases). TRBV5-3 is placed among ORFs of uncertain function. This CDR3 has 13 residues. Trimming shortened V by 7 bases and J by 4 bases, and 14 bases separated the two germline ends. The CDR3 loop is CAREYRGATEAFF. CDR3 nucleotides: TGTGCCAGAGAATACCGTGGGGCCACTGAAGCTTTCTTT.

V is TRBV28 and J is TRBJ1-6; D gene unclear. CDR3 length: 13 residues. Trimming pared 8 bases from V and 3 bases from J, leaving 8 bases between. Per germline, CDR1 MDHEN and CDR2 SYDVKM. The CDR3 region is CASLPVYNSPLHF. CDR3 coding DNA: TGTGCCAGCCTGCCAGTCTATAATTCACCCCTCCACTTT.

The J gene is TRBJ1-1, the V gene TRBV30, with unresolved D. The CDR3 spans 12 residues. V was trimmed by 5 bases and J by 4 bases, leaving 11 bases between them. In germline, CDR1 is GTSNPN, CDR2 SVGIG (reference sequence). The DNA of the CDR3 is TGTGCCTGGCCTATCGGTGGCACTGAAGCTTTCTTT. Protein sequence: CAWPIGGTEAFF.

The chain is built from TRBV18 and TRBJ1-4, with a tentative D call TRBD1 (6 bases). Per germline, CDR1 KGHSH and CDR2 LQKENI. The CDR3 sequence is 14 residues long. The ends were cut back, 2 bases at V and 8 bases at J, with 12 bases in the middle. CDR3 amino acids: CASSPNRVQEKLFF. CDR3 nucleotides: TGTGCCAGCTCACCAAACAGGGTACAGGAAAAACTGTTTTTT.

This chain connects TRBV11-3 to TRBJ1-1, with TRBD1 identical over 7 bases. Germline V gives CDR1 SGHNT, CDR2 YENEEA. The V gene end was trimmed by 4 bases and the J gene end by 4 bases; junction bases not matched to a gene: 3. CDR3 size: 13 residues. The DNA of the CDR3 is TGTGCCAGCAGCTCGGCAGGGGGCACTGAAGCTTTCTTT. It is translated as CASSSAGGTEAFF.

The chain's CDR3 is CASRDRLYNEQFF. CDR3 nucleotide sequence: TGTGCCAGTAGGGACAGGTTGTACAATGAGCAGTTCTTC. V gene TRBV19 combines with J gene TRBJ2-1, with 7 bases fitting TRBD1. The CDR3 consists of 13 residues. CDR1 is LNHDA, CDR2 SQIVND, per germline (reference sequence). Germline trimming cut 6 bases from V and 4 bases from J; bases unmatched to any gene: 3.